Included here is one T cell receptor beta chain sequence, with context. This clone came up many times. This clone's antigen is unknown. Base qualities are missing; no much larger clone stands one base away. The CDR3 holds 13 amino acids from the cysteine to the phenylalanine. The CDR3 DNA has 39 bases and is translated from base 1. The germline V gene encodes CDR1 MNHEY and CDR2 SVGAGI. V drops 2 bases and J drops 2 bases, leaving 7 bases in between. The cohort was made up of 500 to 850 healthy bone marrow donors. At the time of sampling, all cohort members were nominally healthy, though unrecorded immune exposures were likely present. The donor was CMV seronegative and was included in the group of several hundred seronegative cohort members. A peripheral blood sample was provided by each donor, and peripheral blood mononuclear cells were used for TCR beta sequencing. Genomic DNA extraction from the blood cell samples was performed with the Qiagen DNeasy Blood Extraction Kit.

This sample was included in a study of cytomegalovirus exposure and HLA in healthy donors (dated by TCRdb to the late 2010s). In the study overall: According to an earlier analysis of 587 of the donors, 200 million or so T cells yielded 90 million to 130 million unique TCR beta sequences and less than 300 Gb of sequence data. The study aimed to test whether cataloging public T cell receptors could reveal signatures of past pathogen exposure. About 310 gigabases of sequencing data and 70 million to 85 million unique TCR sequences were included in an early release covering several hundred HLA-typed donors. A later analysis re-analyzed previously published TCR beta repertoires from roughly 690 donors and added high-resolution HLA genotyping to study TCR occurrence patterns. HLA typing included class I and class II loci at four-digit resolution. High-throughput TCR immunosequencing, statistical association of individual TCRs with disease status, and machine learning were combined to predict cytomegalovirus infection status. Typing coverage varied by locus: roughly 620-640 donors for A, B, C, DRB1 and DQB1; more than 500 for DQA1; nearly 610 for DPA1; 400 to 480 for DPB1. Rather than using new phenotypic data, the later analysis identified candidate immune exposures from TCR beta sequences and from how often those sequences occurred across donors. In addition to the first cohort of 666 subjects, a separate validation cohort of 100 to 150 different subjects was used. Donor age, sex, ethnicity and CMV serostatus were collected together with the repertoire data. Every discovery cohort repertoire had been produced on one sequencing platform. The T cell repertoires of around 730 subjects were profiled by immunosequencing and related to cytomegalovirus serostatus. A handful of DR-DQ haplotypes were handled as single units for association and clustering because linkage in the cohort was strong. Among 350 to 400 genotyped donors of the cohort, an average of approximately 230,000 unique TCR beta nucleotide sequences were sequenced per donor, around 20% of them non-productive. Of the roughly 420 genotyped donors, less than 85% were placed in the genetic ancestry cluster associated with self-reported Caucasian donors. A later genetic analysis took genome-wide SNP genotypes for 398 of the 666 donors and used that subset as a discovery cohort. An earlier analysis of some 600 of the donors applied high-throughput TCR beta sequencing to assess whether each TCR beta V gene segment acted as functional or pseudogenic. Results the study describes overall, beyond this receptor: Compared with equally common non-associated chains, HLA-associated TCR beta chains in a later analysis were more clonally expanded and had lower generation probabilities. Because counts were too low, seventeen rarely observed V segments, including chromosome 9 orphons, were left out of the earlier analysis of 587 of the donors. A later genetic analysis reported fewer N-insertions in productive TCRs among donors in an Asian-associated ancestry cluster than the 666-donor mean. A later genetic analysis associated a missense DCLRE1C variant with V-gene and J-gene trimming of TCR beta chains, and an independent cohort replicated the association. CMV serostatus was the only immune exposure information available for the cohort. It was suggested by the authors that the approach could potentially be generalized to other disease states and immunological phenotypes. Across donors, most TCR sequences were observed very rarely, whereas some public TCRs were present in many individuals. According to a later analysis, most CMV-associated TCR beta chains appeared to be HLA-restricted, and the HLA associations seemed to be driven largely by CMV exposure. When HLA alleles, especially DR and DQ, strongly co-occurred, attributing TCR associations to individual alleles was difficult. In a later analysis, several top co-occurrence clusters were reported to appear linked to parvovirus B19, influenza, CMV and Epstein-Barr virus. Presence/absence analyses assumed roughly uniform sequencing depth across donors, an assumption that may not hold. The sequencing pipeline was judged likely to have produced a cluster of highly shared sequence variants as a technical artifact. A further reported finding was that TCR beta sequences accurately predicted the HLA-A and HLA-B alleles for most subjects in the first cohort. Because HLA typing was missing for some donors at each locus, association tests included only the typed subset. In an earlier analysis of roughly 500 of the donors, most TCR beta V segments appeared in productive rearrangements about 87% or about 30% of the time, broadly matching IMGT annotations. In this cohort, only TCR beta chains were sequenced, and detectable features were limited by the absence of alpha or paired-chain data. A later analysis associated 15,000 to 20,000 TCR beta sequences with specific HLA alleles at a false discovery rate of 0.05. In the study, 164 TCR beta chains were listed as associated with cytomegalovirus. The classifier was reported to diagnose cytomegalovirus status with high specificity and sensitivity in both the original cohort and the validation cohort. Some IMGT-functional V segments, including TRBV6-2 and TRBV6-3, could not be distinguished by the 87-base-pair reads and were therefore excluded. Linkage disequilibrium might explain the correlated functional status among segregating V segments, but an unknown experimental factor could not be excluded. In vitro tests confirmed that a few of the cytomegalovirus-associated TCR beta chains recognize cytomegalovirus antigens. In a later analysis, TCR association rates were found to vary across HLA loci, with the most associated TCRs seen for DRB1 alleles and the fewest for HLA-C alleles.

The method was the immunoSEQ multiplex PCR assay. A mixture of 60 forward primers for TCR Vbeta segments and 13 reverse primers for TCR Jbeta segments was used in the multiplex PCR. The CDR3 region of rearranged TCR beta genes was amplified from genomic DNA by a multiplex PCR assay. The Illumina HiSeq System was used to sequence the amplified TCR beta libraries as 87-base-pair reads. The paper's processing steps were these. Across the 500 to 700 repertoires, a later analysis counted tens of millions of unique TCR beta chains, around 11 million of which were shared by at least two donors. To remove PCR and sequencing errors, raw reads were error-corrected and collapsed into unique sequences using a nearest-neighbor algorithm that merged closely related sequences. To assign V, D and J gene segments, CDR3 sequences were aligned to IMGT reference sequences. For a sequence to be retained, a match of at least six nucleotides to both a V gene segment and a J gene segment was required. Rearrangements were called productive when the CDR3 lacked stop codons and stayed in frame with V and J; all others were non-productive. CDR3 was defined according to IMGT convention as the region running from the second conserved V-encoded cysteine to the conserved J-encoded phenylalanine. Sequences without an unambiguous match to a single V gene segment were excluded from the earlier analysis of about 640 of the donors. In an earlier analysis of approximately 610 of the donors, V segments were called functional above 56.7% productive rearrangements and were called segregating when the between-donor standard deviation exceeded 5%. A statistical classification framework was built for diagnosing cytomegalovirus status from the catalog of TCR beta chain sequences. V and J gene assignment, in a later analysis, came from comparing TCR nucleotide sequences with IMGT/GENE-DB human TR gene sequences. A later analysis assigned CDR3 sequences and most-parsimonious VDJ recombination scenarios with the TCRdist pipeline. A later analysis defined each TCR beta chain by its CDR3 amino acid sequence plus V-gene family, and excluded reads lacking a unique V-gene family. As a way to deal with suspected cross-contamination and a sequencing artifact, a later analysis dropped roughly 620 nucleotide sequences that were highly shared and had low generation probability. For each public chain, a later analysis derived a clonal expansion index from normalized ranks of inferred template counts within each repertoire. In a later analysis, generation probabilities were computed using a VDJ recombination model fitted to out-of-frame rearrangements, and the results were checked against IGoR. Hypergeometric tests were used in a later analysis to score TCR-TCR, TCR-HLA and TCR-CMV co-occurrence, with a repertoire-size bias correction applied to the TCR pairs. In a later analysis, false discovery rates were estimated by permuting HLA or CMV assignments 20 times. In a later analysis, co-occurring TCRs were grouped using DBSCAN, and TCRdist sequence similarity was added for clustering within HLA-allele-positive subsets. Co-occurrence clustering excluded repertoires with fewer than 30,000 or more than 120,000 public chains, plus five with anomalous nucleotide sharing. As stored in TCRdb, this immuneACCESS dataset retains in-frame rearrangements with V and J assigned. A fraction of the clones does not appear; measured against another copy, unresolved V genes explain less than half of the discrepancy, and the remainder lacks a known reason. That table is the source of V, J and clone size, and D and trimming were worked out from the DNA. This sample lists about 180,000 clones; about 80% were detected once. In total, the top ten clones hold more than 1.4% of the sample.

This receptor was obtained from a man between 18 and 35 years old in good health and CMV-seronegative. The sequence joins TRBV6-5 to TRBJ2-7; TRBD1 is a possible D gene, resting on 6 matching bases. The sample was PBMCs. The bases are TGTGCCAGCAGTTACGCAGGGGCCTACGAGCAGTACTTC. This translates into CASSYAGAYEQYF.